The following is a TCR beta chain sequence with its context. As processed by the authors: The authors estimated nucleated cell counts from reference gene primer amplification. Assay: immunoSEQ multiplex PCR; the TCRdb copy retains only in-frame clones and omits some. That table gives V, J and clone size, and the DNA gave D and trimming. The sample has 130,000 to 150,000 clones; roughly 80% are singletons. These data are taken from a study of blood T cell repertoires in COVID-19. Study details: The United States, Italy and Spain were the sources of the acute and convalescent COVID-19 samples. In each case, the material was cDNA or gDNA derived from T cells, B-cell-depleted T cells, or PBMCs.

The study assigned cohorts using participant-reported clinical history. The germline gives CDR1 LNHDA, CDR2 SQIVND (reference sequence). The CDR3 consists of 14 residues. Trimming took 6 bases from V and 7 from J; bases not matched to a gene: 6. Sequenced sample: PBMCs or T cells enriched from blood (not recorded which). This clonotype was obtained from a man in his forties or fifties who had recovered from COVID-19. The chain links TRBV19 to TRBJ2-1; TRBD2 aligns across 10 bases. The DNA of the CDR3 is TGTGCCAGTAGGCAGCGGGGGGGCCGTAATGAGCAGTTCTTC. Amino acids: CASRQRGGRNEQFF.